The next 8 T cell receptor beta chains were all read from a single sample in a study of blood T cells in healthy people across ages (dated by TCRdb to about 2015). Library preparation used 5' RACE. Data came from an Illumina HiSeq 2500. A second PCR of about 7 to 12 cycles was run with a J-beta primer mix and a sample-barcoded 5' primer. The public sequencing data were trimmed at Q25 with fastp and processed into clonotypes with MiXCR by TCRdb, which kept only in-frame beta chains. A single entry per CDR3 protein holds the most common genes and DNA from its merged rows. This sample lists hundreds of thousands of distinct CDR3 sequences; about 30% were detected once. The ten largest clones represent roughly 14% of the sample. The sample taken for sequencing was blood. The receptor set was obtained from a woman at least 80 years old in good health. Donor details come from another sample of the same person, matched by shared clones.

As for this clonotype: A junction boundary mismatches the germline segment, possibly from a read error. The rearrangement links TRBV6-1 to TRBJ1-2, with D unclear. Per germline, CDR1 MNHNS and CDR2 SASEGT. The length of the CDR3 is 15 residues. The CDR3 region is CASSEAGRVNYGCTF. Here the CDR3 DNA reads TGTGCCAGCAGTGAAGCGGGCAGAGTTAACTATGGCTGCACCTTC.

This clonotype was detected ten times or more. The J gene is TRBJ2-1, the V gene TRBV5-1, with TRBD2 identical over 11 bases. This CDR3 spans 15 amino acids. Germline V gives CDR1 SGHRS, CDR2 YFSETQ. V lost 1 base and J lost 9; bases outside the gene matches: 6. CDR3 in amino acids: CASSLTTSGVSEQFF. CDR3 nucleotide sequence: TGCGCCAGCAGCTTGACGACTAGCGGGGTTAGTGAGCAGTTCTTC.

This clonotype was counted at least ten times. The rearrangement joins TRBV25-1 to TRBJ1-2; weak D call: TRBD1 (6 bases). CDR1 is MGHDK, CDR2 SYGVNS, per germline. V was clipped by 7 bases and J by 4 bases, with 10 bases between them. CDR3 size: 12 residues. Here the CDR3 reads CASNREGYGYTF. DNA of the CDR3: TGTGCCAGCAACAGGGAGGGCTATGGCTACACCTTC.

The chain combines TRBV12-3 or TRBV12-4 with TRBJ2-4, with D uncertain. Trimming took off 4 bases at V and 13 bases at J, with 17 bases between the two ends. The CDR3 extends over 13 amino acids. The DNA of the CDR3 is TGTGCCAGCAGTTCGTACACCTCCTACCAGCAGTACTTC. As protein: CASSSYTSYQQYF.

At least ten counts were recorded for this clonotype. The chain carries TRBV27 and TRBJ1-6; 7 bases align to TRBD1. The CDR3 is made up of 14 amino acids. Germline values: CDR1 MNHEY, CDR2 SMNVEV (reference sequence). Trimming took 5 bases from V and 4 from J; bases not matched to a gene: 2. CDR3 sequence (DNA): TGTGCCAGCAGTCCAGGGGGGTATAATTCACCCCTCCACTTT. This translates into CASSPGGYNSPLHF.

V is TRBV29-1 and J is TRBJ2-3; TRBD2 matches at 7 bases. There are 14 residues in the CDR3. Trimming removed 4 bases from V and 3 bases from J; junction bases left unmatched: 7. Per the germline V gene, CDR1 is SQVTM and CDR2 is ANQGSEA. In nucleotides, the CDR3 is TGCAGCGTTGCTGCTAGCGGAAGTACAGATACGCAGTATTTT. Encoded protein: CSVAASGSTDTQYF.

There are a few counts of this clonotype. The chain couples TRBV6-5 to TRBJ2-2; maybe TRBD1 (6 bases). CDR1 is MNHEY and CDR2 is SVGAGI in the germline V gene. The CDR3 spans 15 residues. Trimming cost V 6 bases and J 6 bases, with 17 bases left between them. CDR3 residues: CASSPGTISAGELFF. The CDR3 DNA is TGTGCCAGCAGCCCCGGGACAATTTCCGCCGGGGAGCTGTTTTTT.

This clonotype was counted ten times or more. The chain recombines TRBV5-1 with TRBJ2-3; TRBD1 might be the D (6 bases). Germline CDR1 and CDR2: SGHRS and YFSETQ. V was cut by 1 base and J by 6 bases, with 12 bases left in between. CDR3 size: 14 residues. Written as DNA, the CDR3 is TGCGCCAGCAGCTTGAGCCGCCAGGGGGATACGCAGTATTTT. Residues: CASSLSRQGDTQYF.